Below, 29 T cell receptor beta chains from the same sample are listed, as sequenced in a study of blood T cell repertoires in COVID-19. The data were produced by immunoSEQ multiplex PCR, yet TCRdb's version contains in-frame clones alone and is incomplete. In the table there are under 200,000 clones, roughly 84% of which are singletons. The sample comprised peripheral blood. The receptors were sampled from a woman of 80 years or more with active or convalescent COVID-19.

The V gene is TRBV14, the J gene TRBJ2-5, with TRBD1 identical over 7 bases. The V gene end was trimmed by 3 bases and the J gene end by 1 base; junction bases not matched to a gene: 14. The CDR3 covers 18 residues. The germline V gene encodes CDR1 SGHDN and CDR2 FVKESK. The CDR3 protein is CASSHRRTGVEFQETQYF. CDR3 sequence (DNA): TGTGCCAGCAGCCACCGACGCACAGGGGTAGAGTTCCAAGAGACCCAGTACTTC.

V is TRBV7-2 and J is TRBJ2-1, with 7 bases aligning to TRBD1. From germline, CDR1 is SGHTA and CDR2 FQGNSA. The junction had 3 bases not matched to a gene; V was cut back by 3 bases and J by 4 bases. The CDR3 loop spans 14 amino acids. CDR3 coding DNA: TGTGCCAGCAGCTTGGGACAGAAGTACAATGAGCAGTTCTTC. It encodes CASSLGQKYNEQFF.

This clone was observed once. The rearrangement joins TRBV3-1 (or the pseudogene TRBV3-2) to TRBJ2-5; 10 positions agree with TRBD2. CDR3 length equals 15 residues. The germline V gene has CDR1 LGHDT and CDR2 YNNKEL (reference sequence). V lost 3 bases, J lost 5 bases, and 6 bases stayed unmatched. The CDR3: CASSHRSGGAETQYF. The CDR3 coding sequence is TGTGCCAGCAGCCATAGAAGCGGGGGGGCCGAGACCCAGTACTTC.

This clone occurred a few times. This chain links TRBV19 with TRBJ1-6, with 7 bases matching TRBD1. Looked up from germline, CDR1 is LNHDA and CDR2 is SQIVND (reference sequence). CDR3 length: 19 amino acids. V was clipped by 5 bases and J by 3 bases; unmatched bases: 16. The CDR3 region is CASSQGGAPLTLYNSPLHF. DNA for the CDR3: TGTGCCAGTAGTCAAGGGGGCGCCCCTCTTACACTCTATAATTCACCCCTCCACTTT.

In this sample, this clone turned up a few times. The chain uses TRBV6-4 and TRBJ1-2, with D possibly being TRBD1 (5 bases). From germline, CDR1 is MRHNA and CDR2 SNTAGT. This CDR3 spans 18 amino acids. V lost 0 bases, J lost 4 bases, and 21 bases lay in between. CDR3 protein: CASSDSSSGRVIVYGYTF. CDR3 coding DNA: TGTGCCAGCAGTGACTCGAGCTCGGGCAGGGTGATTGTCTATGGCTACACCTTC.

This chain joins TRBV5-4 and TRBJ1-2; D is unclear. The CDR3 sequence is 13 residues long. CDR1 and CDR2 (germline): SGHNT, YYREEE (reference sequence). V was shortened by 0 bases and J by 7 bases, with 10 bases between the two germline ends. This CDR3 is CASSLAGYVGYTF. The DNA of the CDR3 is TGTGCCAGCAGCTTGGCCGGGTATGTTGGCTACACCTTC.

Notes on this clone: This sample also contains other DNA sequences that code for the same CDR3. This chain connects TRBV29-1 to TRBJ1-1; 8 bases are shared with TRBD1. Germline-derived CDR1 and CDR2 are SQVTM and ANQGSEA. V trimming: 5 bases; J trimming: 1 base; junction bases outside the gene matches: 6. This CDR3 is 14 amino acids long. The CDR3 loop is CSVQAGTGNTEAFF. In nucleotides, the CDR3 is TGCAGCGTTCAAGCCGGGACAGGGAACACTGAAGCTTTCTTT.

The chain links TRBV29-1 to TRBJ2-7; TRBD2 aligns across 7 bases. Germline V gene lookup returns CDR1 SQVTM and CDR2 ANQGSEA. The CDR3 consists of 13 residues. V shed 3 bases, J shed 6 bases, and the junction held 8 bases outside the gene matches. This CDR3 is CSVEARGEGEQYF. The CDR3 DNA is TGCAGCGTTGAGGCCAGAGGGGAGGGCGAGCAGTACTTC.

This clone was found once. The rearrangement uses TRBV30 and TRBJ1-4; D unclear. Germline CDR1 and CDR2: GTSNPN and SVGIG (reference sequence). V lost 3 bases, J lost 4 bases, and 12 bases lay in between. The CDR3 runs 14 residues. CDR3 sequence: CAWRRKIFNEKLFF. The CDR3 DNA sequence: TGTGCCTGGAGGAGAAAGATATTTAATGAAAAACTGTTTTTT.

V is TRBV28 and J is TRBJ2-7; D possibly corresponds to TRBD2 (6 bases). Trimming stripped 7 bases from V and 4 bases from J, with 11 bases between. Looked up from germline, CDR1 is MDHEN and CDR2 is SYDVKM. This CDR3 spans 12 amino acids. CDR3 protein: CASTGGGYEQYF. The DNA of the CDR3 is TGTGCCAGCACCGGAGGAGGGTACGAGCAGTACTTC.

The rearrangement uses TRBV10-2 and TRBJ1-4; 8 bases agree with TRBD1. The CDR3 is 15 residues long. The germline V gene has CDR1 WSHSY and CDR2 SAAADI. V lost 10 bases, J lost 6 bases, and 13 bases stayed unmatched. The CDR3 sequence is CATRLGRQGYEKLFF. The DNA of the CDR3 is TGCGCCACCAGACTCGGGAGACAGGGGTATGAAAAACTGTTTTTT.

The chain joins TRBV11-3 to TRBJ2-5; the match to TRBD2 covers 10 bases. The trim removed 2 bases at V and 4 bases at J, leaving 4 bases unmatched. Germline V lookup: CDR1 SGHNT, CDR2 YENEEA. This CDR3 contains 15 residues. CDR3 protein: CASSLRAGGRETQYF. The CDR3 DNA reads as TGTGCCAGCAGCTTAAGAGCGGGGGGGCGAGAGACCCAGTACTTC.

This clone was counted once. The chain joins TRBV9 to TRBJ1-1; D perhaps matches TRBD1 (6 bases). This CDR3 is 13 amino acids long. Trimming stripped 0 bases from V and 5 bases from J, with 8 bases between. Germline CDR1 SGDLS, CDR2 YYNGEE. As DNA, the CDR3 is TGTGCCAGCAGCGTAGTGGACAGAACTGAAGCTTTCTTT. This encodes CASSVVDRTEAFF.

This sequence joins TRBV2 and TRBJ1-2; the D gene is possibly TRBD1 (5 bases). The CDR3 covers 15 residues. Germline V gives CDR1 SNHLY, CDR2 FYNNEI. The germline V and J ends were trimmed by 4 bases and 2 bases, with 14 bases remaining between them. The CDR3 spells CASSAGPGYNYGYTF. The CDR3 nucleotides are TGTGCCAGCAGTGCCGGGCCAGGGTACAACTATGGCTACACCTTC.

V is TRBV5-1 and J is TRBJ1-1, with no clear D. The V gene's germline CDR1 is SGHRS and CDR2 YFSETQ. This CDR3 spans 16 amino acids. V was shortened by 3 bases and J by 2 bases, with 17 bases between the two germline ends. Here the CDR3 DNA reads TGCGCCAGCAGCTCCCCGCCGGGCAGGACTAACACTGAAGCTTTCTTT. It specifies CASSSPPGRTNTEAFF.

The gene calls are TRBV25-1 and TRBJ1-2; D unresolved. CDR1 is MGHDK and CDR2 is SYGVNS in the germline V gene. The CDR3 sequence is 14 residues long. The V gene lost 3 bases and the J gene lost 3 bases, with 11 bases spanning the gap. The CDR3 DNA is TGTGCCAGCAGTGACTATTCCCGGGACTATGGCTACACCTTC. Its protein product is CASSDYSRDYGYTF.

This sequence joins TRBV2 and TRBJ2-7; 7 positions match TRBD2. The CDR3 loop spans 13 amino acids. V gave up 5 bases and J gave up 1 base; unmatched junction bases: 2. Germline CDR1 and CDR2: SNHLY and FYNNEI. The CDR3 loop reads CASSRGVSYEQYF. As DNA, the CDR3 is TGTGCCAGCAGTCGGGGGGTTTCCTACGAGCAGTACTTC.

This chain links TRBV7-2 with TRBJ2-5, with 10 nucleotides matching TRBD2. V dropped 4 bases and J dropped 10; count of bases not matched to a gene: 15. Germline CDR1 and CDR2: SGHTA and FQGNSA. The CDR3 is made up of 16 amino acids. Here the CDR3 reads CASSSSGGRVGRDQYF. The CDR3 region has the DNA TGTGCCAGCAGCTCTAGCGGGGGCCGGGTTGGTAGAGACCAGTACTTC.

The chain is built from TRBV4-3 and TRBJ2-1; perhaps TRBD2 as D (5 bases). In germline, CDR1 is LGHNA, CDR2 YSLEER. V lost 0 bases, J lost 5 bases, and 11 bases lay in between. The CDR3 length is 15 residues. The CDR3 sequence: CASSQDPGSHNEQFF. The DNA of the CDR3 is TGCGCCAGCAGCCAAGATCCGGGGTCCCACAATGAGCAGTTCTTC.

The CDR3 DNA reads as TGTGCCAGCGGACCCTCGGGCCAGGGGCTAGGGGAGACCCAGTACTTC. Translated, it gives CASGPSGQGLGETQYF. The chain recombines TRBV9 with TRBJ2-5; D is perhaps TRBD1 (6 bases). CDR1 and CDR2 (germline): SGDLS, YYNGEE. This CDR3 is built from 16 residues. Trimming took 7 bases from V and 5 from J, leaving 24 bases between them.

This clone has a single count. The chain has TRBV10-3 and TRBJ2-1, with 13 bases fitting TRBD2. Germline-derived CDR1 and CDR2 are ENHRY and SYGVKD. The V and J ends lost 3 bases and 12 bases, in that order; junction bases with no gene match: 11. The CDR3 consists of 16 residues. The CDR3 region is CAISDTTSGGPGRQFF. The DNA of the CDR3 is TGTGCCATCAGTGATACGACTAGCGGGGGGCCCGGGCGGCAGTTCTTC.

The CDR3 is CASSSGASGNTIYF. As DNA, the CDR3 is TGTGCCAGCAGCTCAGGGGCCTCTGGAAACACCATATATTTT. V gene TRBV28 combines with J gene TRBJ1-3, with D possibly TRBD1 on 6 matching bases. V lost 6 bases and J 0 bases, leaving 9 bases between the germline ends. Germline values: CDR1 MDHEN, CDR2 SYDVKM. This CDR3 region has 14 residues. Full variable domain (missing parts from reference TRBV28 and TRBJ1-3): DVKVTQSSRYLVKRTGEKVFLECVQDMDHENMFWYRQDPGLGLRLIYFSYDVKMKEKGDIPEGYSVSREKKERFSLILESASTNQTSMYLCASSSGASGNTIYFGEGSWLTVV.

V and J are TRBV2 and TRBJ2-3; the match to TRBD1 covers 10 bases. Germline CDR1 and CDR2: SNHLY and FYNNEI. The CDR3 has 14 amino acids. With V trimmed by 7 bases and J by 9 bases, 10 bases remained unmatched. CDR3 loop: CASIRDRGGDTQYF. CDR3 nucleotides: TGTGCCAGCATCAGGGACAGGGGAGGAGACACGCAGTATTTT. The full variable domain, its missing parts supplied by reference TRBV2 and TRBJ2-3, is EPEVTQTPSHQVTQMGQEVILRCVPISNHLYFYWYRQILGQKVEFLVSFYNNEISEKSEIFDDQFSVERPDGSNFTLKIRSTKLEDSAMYFCASIRDRGGDTQYFGPGTRLTVL.

The CDR3: CASSTRTAGNTIYF. The CDR3 nucleotides read TGTGCCAGCAGTACCCGGACAGCTGGAAACACCATATATTTT. The chain carries TRBV6-2 or TRBV6-3 and TRBJ1-3; tentative D call: TRBD1 (6 bases). Looked up from germline, CDR1 is MNHEY and CDR2 is SVGEGT. The ends were cut back, 5 bases at V and 2 bases at J, with 10 bases in the middle. The CDR3 spans 14 residues.

The V call is TRBV10-3, the J call TRBJ1-1; 10 positions agree with TRBD1. CDR3 length equals 14 residues. Looked up from germline, CDR1 is ENHRY and CDR2 is SYGVKD. The trim removed 7 bases at V and 5 bases at J, leaving 7 bases unmatched. CDR3 amino acids: CAINQDRGWTEAFF. CDR3 coding DNA: TGTGCCATCAACCAGGACAGGGGGTGGACTGAAGCTTTCTTT.

The count of this clone is one. The V and J genes are TRBV24-1 and TRBJ1-5; 7 positions match TRBD1. V shed 1 base and J 3 bases; nucleotides not matched to a gene: 2. The CDR3 runs to 15 residues. The germline CDR1 and CDR2 sequences are KGHDR and SFDVKD. This CDR3 reads CATSDFGQDNQPQHF. DNA of the CDR3: TGTGCCACCAGTGATTTTGGACAGGACAATCAGCCCCAGCATTTT.

This clone was seen only a few times. V and J are TRBV11-2 and TRBJ2-7; 11 bases match TRBD1. J lost 6 bases, V lost 1 base, and 5 bases had no gene match. CDR3 size: 15 residues. Germline loops: CDR1 SGHAT, CDR2 FQNNGV. The CDR3 region has the DNA TGTGCCAGCAGCTTAGTTAGGACAGGGGGCACCGAGCAGTACTTC. Protein: CASSLVRTGGTEQYF.

The rearrangement uses TRBV7-2 and TRBJ1-3; tentatively, D is TRBD1 (6 bases). V lost 5 bases, J lost 2 bases, and 10 bases lay in between. The CDR3 covers 14 residues. From germline, CDR1 is SGHTA and CDR2 FQGNSA. CDR3 sequence reads: CASSRDIAGNTIYF. In nucleotides, the CDR3 is TGTGCCAGCAGCCGGGACATAGCTGGAAACACCATATATTTT. Complete variable domain (other parts from reference TRBV7-2 and TRBJ1-3): GAGVSQSPSNKVTEKGKDVELRCDPISGHTALYWYRQSLGQGLEFLIYFQGNSAPDKSGLPSDRFSAERTGGSVSTLTIQRTQQEDSAVYLCASSRDIAGNTIYFGEGSWLTVV.

CDR3 nucleotides: TGTGCCAGCAGCTTAAGGGCAGGGGATGAAAAACTGTTTTTT. Translation: CASSLRAGDEKLFF. The chain carries TRBV7-9 and TRBJ1-4, with a tentative D call TRBD1 (6 bases). V was trimmed by 2 bases and J by 6 bases, leaving 10 bases between them. The CDR3 is made up of 14 amino acids. From germline, CDR1 is SEHNR and CDR2 FQNEAQ (reference sequence).